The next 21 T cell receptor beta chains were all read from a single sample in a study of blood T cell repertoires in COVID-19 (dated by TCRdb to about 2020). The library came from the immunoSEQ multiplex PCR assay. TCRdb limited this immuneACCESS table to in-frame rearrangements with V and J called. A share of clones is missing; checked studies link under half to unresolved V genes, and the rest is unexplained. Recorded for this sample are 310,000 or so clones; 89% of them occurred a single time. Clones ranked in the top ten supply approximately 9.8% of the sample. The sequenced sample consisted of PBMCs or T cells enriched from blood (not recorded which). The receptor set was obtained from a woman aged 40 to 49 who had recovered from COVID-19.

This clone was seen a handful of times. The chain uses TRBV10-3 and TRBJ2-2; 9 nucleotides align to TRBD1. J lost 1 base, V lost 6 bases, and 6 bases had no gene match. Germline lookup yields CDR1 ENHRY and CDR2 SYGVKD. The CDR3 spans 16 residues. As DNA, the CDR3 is TGTGCCATCAGCGGACAGGGGAGTGGGAACACCGGGGAGCTGTTTTTT. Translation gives CAISGQGSGNTGELFF.

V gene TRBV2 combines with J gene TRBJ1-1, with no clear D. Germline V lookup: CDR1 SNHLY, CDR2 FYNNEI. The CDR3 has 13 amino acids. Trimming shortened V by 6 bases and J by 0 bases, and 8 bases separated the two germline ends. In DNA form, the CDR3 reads TGTGCCAGCAGCGTTCAGTTGAACACTGAAGCTTTCTTT. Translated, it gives CASSVQLNTEAFF.

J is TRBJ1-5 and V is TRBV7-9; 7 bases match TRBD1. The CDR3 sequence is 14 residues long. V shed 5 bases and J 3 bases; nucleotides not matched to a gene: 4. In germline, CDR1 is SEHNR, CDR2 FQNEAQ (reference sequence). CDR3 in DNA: TGTGCCAGCAGCCCCGGGACAGTCAATCAGCCCCAGCATTTT. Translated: CASSPGTVNQPQHF.

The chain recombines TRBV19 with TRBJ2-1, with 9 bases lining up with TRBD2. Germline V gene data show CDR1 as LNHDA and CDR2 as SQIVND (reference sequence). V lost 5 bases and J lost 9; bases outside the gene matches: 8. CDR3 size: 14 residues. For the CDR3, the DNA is TGTGCCAGTAGTGGACTAGCGTTCATGGGTGAGCAGTTCTTC. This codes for CASSGLAFMGEQFF.

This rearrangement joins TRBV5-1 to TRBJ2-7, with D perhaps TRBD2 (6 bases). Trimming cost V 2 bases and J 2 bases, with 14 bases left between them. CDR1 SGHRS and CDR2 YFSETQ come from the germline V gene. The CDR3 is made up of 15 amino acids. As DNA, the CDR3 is TGCGCCAGCAGCTTCTTAGGGACTGGGACCTACGAGCAGTACTTC. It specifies CASSFLGTGTYEQYF. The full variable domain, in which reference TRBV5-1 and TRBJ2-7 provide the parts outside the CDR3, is KAGVTQTPRYLIKTRGQQVTLSCSPISGHRSVSWYQQTPGQGLQFLFEYFSETQRNKGNFPGRFSGRQFSNSRSEMNVSTLELGDSALYLCASSFLGTGTYEQYFGPGTRLTVT.

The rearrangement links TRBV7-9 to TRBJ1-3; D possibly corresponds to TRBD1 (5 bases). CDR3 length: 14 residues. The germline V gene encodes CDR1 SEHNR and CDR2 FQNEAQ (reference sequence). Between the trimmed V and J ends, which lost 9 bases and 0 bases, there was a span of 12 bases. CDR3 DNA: TGTGCCAGTGCCGGACAAAGCTCTGGAAACACCATATATTTT. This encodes CASAGQSSGNTIYF.

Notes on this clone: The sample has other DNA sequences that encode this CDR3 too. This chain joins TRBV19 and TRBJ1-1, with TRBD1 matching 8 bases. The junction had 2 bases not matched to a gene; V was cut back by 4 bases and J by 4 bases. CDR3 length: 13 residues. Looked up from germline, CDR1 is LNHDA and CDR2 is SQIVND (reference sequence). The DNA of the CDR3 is TGTGCCAGTAGTACAACAGGGGGCACTGAAGCTTTCTTT. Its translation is CASSTTGGTEAFF.

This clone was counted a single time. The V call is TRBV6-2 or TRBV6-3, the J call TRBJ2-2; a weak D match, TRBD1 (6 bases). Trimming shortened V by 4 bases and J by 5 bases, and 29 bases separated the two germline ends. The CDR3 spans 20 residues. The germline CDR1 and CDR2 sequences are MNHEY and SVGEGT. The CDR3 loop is CASSSTRDGKQGGWTGELFF. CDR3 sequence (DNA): TGTGCCAGCAGTTCGACCCGGGACGGAAAACAAGGGGGTTGGACCGGGGAGCTGTTTTTT.

In nucleotides, the CDR3 is TGCGCCAGCAGCCAAGGGCGGGGGACTGAAGCTTTCTTT. The encoded protein is CASSQGRGTEAFF. This rearrangement joins TRBV4-1 to TRBJ1-1; a weak D match, TRBD1 (5 bases). With 1 base removed from V and 5 bases from J, the gap between germline ends came to 8 bases. This CDR3 has 13 residues. CDR1 MGHRA and CDR2 YSYEKL come from the germline V gene.

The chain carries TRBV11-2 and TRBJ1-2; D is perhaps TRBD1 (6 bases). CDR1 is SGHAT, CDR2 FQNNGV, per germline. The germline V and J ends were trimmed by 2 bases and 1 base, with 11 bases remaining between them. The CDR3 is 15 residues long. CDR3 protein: CASSLSAGVNYGYTF. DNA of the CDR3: TGTGCCAGCAGCTTAAGCGCAGGGGTTAACTATGGCTACACCTTC.

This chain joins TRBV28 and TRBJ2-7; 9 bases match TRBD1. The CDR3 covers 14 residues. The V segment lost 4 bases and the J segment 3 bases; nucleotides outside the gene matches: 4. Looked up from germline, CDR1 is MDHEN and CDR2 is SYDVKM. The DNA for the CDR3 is TGTGCCAGCAGTTCGGGACAGGGTGTCTACGAGCAGTACTTC. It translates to CASSSGQGVYEQYF.

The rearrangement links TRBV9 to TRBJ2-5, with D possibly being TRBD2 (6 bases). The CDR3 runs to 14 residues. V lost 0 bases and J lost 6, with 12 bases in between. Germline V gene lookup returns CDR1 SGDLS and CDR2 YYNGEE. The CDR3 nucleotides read TGTGCCAGCAGCGTAGAGGAGGGGCGGAAGACCCAGTACTTC. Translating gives CASSVEEGRKTQYF.

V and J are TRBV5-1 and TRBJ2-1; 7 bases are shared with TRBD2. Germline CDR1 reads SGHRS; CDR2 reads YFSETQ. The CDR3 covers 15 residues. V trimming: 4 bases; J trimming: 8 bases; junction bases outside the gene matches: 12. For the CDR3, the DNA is TGCGCCAGCAGCCCCCTGGGCGGGAGCGGGTATGAGCAGTTCTTC. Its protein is CASSPLGGSGYEQFF.

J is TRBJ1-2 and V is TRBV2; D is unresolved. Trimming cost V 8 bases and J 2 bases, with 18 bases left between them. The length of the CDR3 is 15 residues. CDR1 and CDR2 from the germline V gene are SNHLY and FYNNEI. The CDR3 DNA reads TGTGCCAGCCAATCACTGGCAGCGACCAACTATGGCTACACCTTC. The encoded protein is CASQSLAATNYGYTF.

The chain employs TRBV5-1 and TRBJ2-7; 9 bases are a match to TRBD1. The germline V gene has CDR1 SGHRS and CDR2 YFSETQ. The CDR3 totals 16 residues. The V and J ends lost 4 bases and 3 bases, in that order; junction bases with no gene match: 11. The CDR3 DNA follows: TGCGCCAGCAGCGCCACTTCCGGGACAGGGTACTACGAGCAGTACTTC. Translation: CASSATSGTGYYEQYF.

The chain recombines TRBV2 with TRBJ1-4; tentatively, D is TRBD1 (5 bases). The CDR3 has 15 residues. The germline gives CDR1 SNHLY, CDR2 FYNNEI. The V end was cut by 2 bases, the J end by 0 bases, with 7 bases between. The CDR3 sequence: CASSETGPTNEKLFF. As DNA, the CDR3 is TGTGCCAGCAGTGAAACAGGCCCAACTAATGAAAAACTGTTTTTT.

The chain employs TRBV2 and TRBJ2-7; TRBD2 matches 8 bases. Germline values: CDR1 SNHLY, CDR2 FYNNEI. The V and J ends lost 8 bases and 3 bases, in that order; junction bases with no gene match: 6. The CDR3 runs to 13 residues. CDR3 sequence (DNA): TGTGCCAGCTATAGCGGGGCCCACTACGAGCAGTACTTC. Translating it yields CASYSGAHYEQYF.

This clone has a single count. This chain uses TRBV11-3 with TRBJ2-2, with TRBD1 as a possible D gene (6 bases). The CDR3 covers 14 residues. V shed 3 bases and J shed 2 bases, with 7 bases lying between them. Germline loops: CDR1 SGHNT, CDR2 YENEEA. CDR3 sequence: CASSLDSNTGELFF. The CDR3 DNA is TGTGCCAGCAGCTTGGACAGCAACACCGGGGAGCTGTTTTTT.

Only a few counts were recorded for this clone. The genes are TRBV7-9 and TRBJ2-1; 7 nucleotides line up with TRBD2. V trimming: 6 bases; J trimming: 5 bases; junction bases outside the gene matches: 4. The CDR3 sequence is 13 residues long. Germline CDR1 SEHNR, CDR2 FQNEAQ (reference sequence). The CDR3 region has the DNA TGTGCCAGCAGTCTAAGCGGGGACAATGAGCAGTTCTTC. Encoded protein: CASSLSGDNEQFF.

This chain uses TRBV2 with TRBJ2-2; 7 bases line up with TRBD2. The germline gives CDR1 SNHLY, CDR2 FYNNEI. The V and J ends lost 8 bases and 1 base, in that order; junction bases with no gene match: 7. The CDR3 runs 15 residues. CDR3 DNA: TGTGCCAGCCGGGCGGGGACTAAGAACACCGGGGAGCTGTTTTTT. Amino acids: CASRAGTKNTGELFF. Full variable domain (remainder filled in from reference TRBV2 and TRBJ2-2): EPEVTQTPSHQVTQMGQEVILRCVPISNHLYFYWYRQILGQKVEFLVSFYNNEISEKSEIFDDQFSVERPDGSNFTLKIRSTKLEDSAMYFCASRAGTKNTGELFFGEGSRLTVL.

CDR3 protein: CASSPGAGGQETQYF. CDR3 DNA sequence: TGCGCCAGCAGCCCGGGGGCGGGGGGCCAAGAGACCCAGTACTTC. The gene calls are TRBV5-1 and TRBJ2-5; TRBD2 agrees at 8 bases. V shed 4 bases, J shed 1 base, and the junction held 6 bases outside the gene matches. From germline, CDR1 is SGHRS and CDR2 YFSETQ. The CDR3 totals 15 residues. Using reference TRBV5-1 and TRBJ2-5 for the parts outside the CDR3, the full variable domain is KAGVTQTPRYLIKTRGQQVTLSCSPISGHRSVSWYQQTPGQGLQFLFEYFSETQRNKGNFPGRFSGRQFSNSRSEMNVSTLELGDSALYLCASSPGAGGQETQYFGPGTRLLVL.